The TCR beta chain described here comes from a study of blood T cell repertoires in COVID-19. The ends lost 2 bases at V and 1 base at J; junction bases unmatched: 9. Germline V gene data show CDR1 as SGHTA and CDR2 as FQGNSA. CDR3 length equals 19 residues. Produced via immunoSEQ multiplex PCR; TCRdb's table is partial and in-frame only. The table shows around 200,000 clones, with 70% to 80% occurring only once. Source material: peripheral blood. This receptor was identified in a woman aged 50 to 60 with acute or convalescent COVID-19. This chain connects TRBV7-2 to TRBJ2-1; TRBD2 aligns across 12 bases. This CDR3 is CASSLLTSGRKRSYNEQFF. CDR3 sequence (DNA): TGTGCCAGCAGCTTATTGACTAGCGGGAGAAAAAGATCCTACAATGAGCAGTTCTTC.